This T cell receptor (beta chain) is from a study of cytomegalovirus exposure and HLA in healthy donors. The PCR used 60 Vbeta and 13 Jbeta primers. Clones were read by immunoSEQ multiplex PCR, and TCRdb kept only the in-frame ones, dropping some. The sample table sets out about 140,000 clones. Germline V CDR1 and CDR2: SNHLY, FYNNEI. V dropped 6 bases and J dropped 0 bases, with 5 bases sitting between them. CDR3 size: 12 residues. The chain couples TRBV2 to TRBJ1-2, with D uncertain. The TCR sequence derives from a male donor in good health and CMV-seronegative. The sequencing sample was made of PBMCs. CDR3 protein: CASRGANYGYTF. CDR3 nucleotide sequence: TGTGCCAGCAGGGGAGCTAACTATGGCTACACCTTC.